The sequence of this T cell receptor beta chain was determined in a study of glioma-infiltrating T cells. On this clonotype: The junction departs from germline at one end; a sequencing error may be responsible.

TCR alpha and beta CDR3 regions were amplified from RNA using iRepertoire nested multiplex PCR. One-step reverse transcription and amplification started from approximately 100-400 ng of tissue mRNA or PBMC total RNA. Via MiXCR, TCRdb re-called the multiplex PCR reads, giving one row per CDR3 protein. Of 300,000 to 450,000 distinct CDR3 sequences in the sample, 41% were seen once. The CDR3 covers 15 residues. The V gene's germline CDR1 is MNHNY and CDR2 SVGAGI (reference sequence). This receptor was identified in a human donor with low-grade glioma or glioblastoma, undergoing nonglioma brain surgery, or in good health (not recorded which). V and J are TRBV6-6 and TRBJ1-4, with D perhaps matching TRBD1 (5 bases). The sequenced sample consisted of glioma tissue, nonneoplastic brain tissue, or PBMCs (not recorded which). CDR3 DNA: TGTGCCAACAGTCTAAGGGGCACAACTAATGAAAAACTGTTTTTT. Protein: CANSLRGTTNEKLFF.